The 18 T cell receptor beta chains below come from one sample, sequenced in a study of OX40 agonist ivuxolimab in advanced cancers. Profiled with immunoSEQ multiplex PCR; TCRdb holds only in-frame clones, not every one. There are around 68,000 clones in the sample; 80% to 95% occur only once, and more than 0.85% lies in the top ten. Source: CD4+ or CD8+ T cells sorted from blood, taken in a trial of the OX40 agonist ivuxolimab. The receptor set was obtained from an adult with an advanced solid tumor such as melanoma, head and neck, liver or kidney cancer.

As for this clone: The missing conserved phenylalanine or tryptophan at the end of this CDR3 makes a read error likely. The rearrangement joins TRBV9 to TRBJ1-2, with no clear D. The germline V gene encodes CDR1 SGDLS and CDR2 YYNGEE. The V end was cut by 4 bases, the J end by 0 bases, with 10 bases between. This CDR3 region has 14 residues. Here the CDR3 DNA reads TGTGCCAGCAGCTATAGGTTAGCTAACTATGGCTACACCCTC. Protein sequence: CASSYRLANYGYTL.

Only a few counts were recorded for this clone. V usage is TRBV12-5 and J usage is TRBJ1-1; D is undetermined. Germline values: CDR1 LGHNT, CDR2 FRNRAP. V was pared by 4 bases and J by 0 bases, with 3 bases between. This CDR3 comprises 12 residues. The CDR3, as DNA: TGTGCTAGTGGTTCCCTGAACACTGAAGCTTTCTTT. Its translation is CASGSLNTEAFF.

The CDR3 nucleotides are TGTGCCAGCGGCAAGAACACCGGGGAGCTGTTTTTT. The encoded protein is CASGKNTGELFF. The J gene is TRBJ2-2, the V gene TRBV2; D call uncertain. This CDR3 has 12 amino acids. The V gene's germline CDR1 is SNHLY and CDR2 FYNNEI. Trimming removed 8 bases at V and 1 base at J, with 5 bases between.

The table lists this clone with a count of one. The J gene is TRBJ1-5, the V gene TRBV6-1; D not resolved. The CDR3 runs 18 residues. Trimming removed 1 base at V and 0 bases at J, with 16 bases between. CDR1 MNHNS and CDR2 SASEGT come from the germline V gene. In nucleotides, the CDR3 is TGTGCCAGCAGTGAAGAAGGCAGAAGGGCGTATAGCAATCAGCCCCAGCATTTT. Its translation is CASSEEGRRAYSNQPQHF.

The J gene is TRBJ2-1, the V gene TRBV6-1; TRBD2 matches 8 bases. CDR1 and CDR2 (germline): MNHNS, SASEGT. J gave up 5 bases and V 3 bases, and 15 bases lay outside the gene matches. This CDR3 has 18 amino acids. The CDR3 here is CASSDPRRGTRANNEQFF. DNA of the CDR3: TGTGCCAGCAGTGATCCACGGCGCGGGACTAGAGCTAACAATGAGCAGTTCTTC.

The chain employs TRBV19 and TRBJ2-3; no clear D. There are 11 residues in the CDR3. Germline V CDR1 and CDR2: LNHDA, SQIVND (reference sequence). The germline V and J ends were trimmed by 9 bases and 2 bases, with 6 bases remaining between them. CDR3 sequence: CASRTTDTQYF. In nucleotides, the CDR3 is TGTGCCAGCAGGACCACAGATACGCAGTATTTT. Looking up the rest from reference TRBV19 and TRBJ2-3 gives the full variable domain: DGGITQSPKYLFRKEGQNVTLSCEQNLNHDAMYWYRQDPGQGLRLIYYSQIVNDFQKGDIAEGYSVSREKKESFPLTVTSAQKNPTAFYLCASRTTDTQYFGPGTRLTVL.

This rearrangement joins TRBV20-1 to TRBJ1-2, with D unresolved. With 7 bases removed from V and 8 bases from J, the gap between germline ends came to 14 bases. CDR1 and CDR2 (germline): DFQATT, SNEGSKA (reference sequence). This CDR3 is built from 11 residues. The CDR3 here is CSVNRAKGYTF. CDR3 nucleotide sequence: TGCAGTGTTAACCGGGCCAAAGGCTACACCTTC.

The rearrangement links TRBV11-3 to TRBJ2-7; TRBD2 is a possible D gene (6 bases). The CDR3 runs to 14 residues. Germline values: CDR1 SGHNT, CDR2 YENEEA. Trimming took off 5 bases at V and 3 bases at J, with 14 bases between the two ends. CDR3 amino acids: CASSGTWADYEQYF. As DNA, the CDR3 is TGTGCCAGCAGCGGGACTTGGGCAGACTACGAGCAGTACTTC.

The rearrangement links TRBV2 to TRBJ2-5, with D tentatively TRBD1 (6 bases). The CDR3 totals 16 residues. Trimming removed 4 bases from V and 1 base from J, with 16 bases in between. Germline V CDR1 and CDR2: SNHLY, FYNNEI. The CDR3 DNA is TGTGCCAGCAGTGGGTCCGGGACATCCATCCAAGAGACCCAGTACTTC. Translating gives CASSGSGTSIQETQYF.

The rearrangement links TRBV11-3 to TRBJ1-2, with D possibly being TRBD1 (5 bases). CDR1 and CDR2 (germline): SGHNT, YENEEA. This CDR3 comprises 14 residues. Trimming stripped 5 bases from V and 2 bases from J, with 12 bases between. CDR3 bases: TGTGCCAGCAGCCTCCACGGGGGGAACTATGGCTACACCTTC. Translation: CASSLHGGNYGYTF.

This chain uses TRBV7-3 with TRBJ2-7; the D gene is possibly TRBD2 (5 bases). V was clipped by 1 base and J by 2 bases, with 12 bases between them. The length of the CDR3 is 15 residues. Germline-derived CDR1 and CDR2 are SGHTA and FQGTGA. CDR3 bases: TGTGCCAGCAGCTTAAACGGAGGATCCCCCTACGAGCAGTACTTC. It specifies CASSLNGGSPYEQYF.

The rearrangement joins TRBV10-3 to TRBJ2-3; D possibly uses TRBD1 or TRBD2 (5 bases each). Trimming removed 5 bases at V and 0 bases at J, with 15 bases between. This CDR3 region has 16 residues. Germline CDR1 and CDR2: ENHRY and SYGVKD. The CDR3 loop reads CAISRDRPASTDTQYF. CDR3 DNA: TGTGCCATCAGTCGGGACCGACCAGCTAGCACAGATACGCAGTATTTT.

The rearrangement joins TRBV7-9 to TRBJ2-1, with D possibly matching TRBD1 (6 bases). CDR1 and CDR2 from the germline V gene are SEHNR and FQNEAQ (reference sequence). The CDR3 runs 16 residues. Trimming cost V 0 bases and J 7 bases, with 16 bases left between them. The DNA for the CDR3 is TGTGCCAGCAGCTTAGCCAACAGGGTGAACGGGAATGAGCAGTTCTTC. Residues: CASSLANRVNGNEQFF.

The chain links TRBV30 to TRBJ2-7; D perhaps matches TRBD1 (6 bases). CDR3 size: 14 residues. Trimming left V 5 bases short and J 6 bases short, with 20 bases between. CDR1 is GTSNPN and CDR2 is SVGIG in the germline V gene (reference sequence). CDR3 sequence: CAWPPLTGKSEQYF. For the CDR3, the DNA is TGTGCCTGGCCCCCCTTAACAGGGAAATCCGAGCAGTACTTC.

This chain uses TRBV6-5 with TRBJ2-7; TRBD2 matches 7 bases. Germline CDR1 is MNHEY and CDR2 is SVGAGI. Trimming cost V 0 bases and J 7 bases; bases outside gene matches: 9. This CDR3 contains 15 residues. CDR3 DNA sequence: TGTGCCAGCAGTTACTCAAGGGGCGGGGGTAGAGAGCAGTACTTC. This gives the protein CASSYSRGGGREQYF.

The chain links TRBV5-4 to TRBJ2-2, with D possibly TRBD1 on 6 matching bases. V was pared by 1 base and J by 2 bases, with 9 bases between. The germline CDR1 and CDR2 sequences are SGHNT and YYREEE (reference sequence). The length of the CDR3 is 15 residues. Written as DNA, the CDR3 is TGTGCCAGCAGCTTGACAGGGATTAACACCGGGGAGCTGTTTTTT. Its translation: CASSLTGINTGELFF.

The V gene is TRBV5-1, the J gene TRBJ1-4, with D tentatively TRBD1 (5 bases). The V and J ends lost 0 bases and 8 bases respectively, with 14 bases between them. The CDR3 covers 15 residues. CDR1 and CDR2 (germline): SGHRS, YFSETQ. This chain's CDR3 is CASSLGLYGGEKLFF. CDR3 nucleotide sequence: TGCGCCAGCAGCTTGGGCCTCTACGGGGGAGAAAAACTGTTTTTT.

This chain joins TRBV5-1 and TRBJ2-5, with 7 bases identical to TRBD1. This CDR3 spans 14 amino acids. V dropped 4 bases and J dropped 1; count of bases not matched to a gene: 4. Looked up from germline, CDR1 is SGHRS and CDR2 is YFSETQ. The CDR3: CASSKGGPQETQYF. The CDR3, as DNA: TGCGCCAGCAGCAAAGGGGGCCCCCAAGAGACCCAGTACTTC.